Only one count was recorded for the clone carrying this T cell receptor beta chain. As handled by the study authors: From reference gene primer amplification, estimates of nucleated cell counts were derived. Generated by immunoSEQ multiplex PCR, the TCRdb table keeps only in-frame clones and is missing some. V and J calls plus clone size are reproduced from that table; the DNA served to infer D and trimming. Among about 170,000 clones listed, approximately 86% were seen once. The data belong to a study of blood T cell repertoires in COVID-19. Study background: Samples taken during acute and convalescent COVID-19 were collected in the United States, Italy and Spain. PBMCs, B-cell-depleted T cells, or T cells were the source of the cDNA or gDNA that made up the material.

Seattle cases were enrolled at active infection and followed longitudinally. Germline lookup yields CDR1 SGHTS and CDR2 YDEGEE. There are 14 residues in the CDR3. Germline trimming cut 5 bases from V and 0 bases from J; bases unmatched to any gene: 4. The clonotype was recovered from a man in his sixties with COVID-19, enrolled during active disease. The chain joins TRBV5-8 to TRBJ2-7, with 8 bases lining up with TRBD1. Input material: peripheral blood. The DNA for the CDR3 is TGTGCCAGCAGTTGGGACAGGAGCTCCTACGAGCAGTACTTC. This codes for CASSWDRSSYEQYF.